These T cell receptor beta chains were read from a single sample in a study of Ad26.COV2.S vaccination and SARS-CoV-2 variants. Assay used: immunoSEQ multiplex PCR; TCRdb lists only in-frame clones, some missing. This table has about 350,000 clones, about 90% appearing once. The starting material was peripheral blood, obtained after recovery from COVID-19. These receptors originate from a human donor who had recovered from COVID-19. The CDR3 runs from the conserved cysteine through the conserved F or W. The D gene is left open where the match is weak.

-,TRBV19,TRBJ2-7,CASSISMTATYEQYF,TGTGCCAGTAGTATATCTATGACTGCGACCTACGAGCAGTACTTC
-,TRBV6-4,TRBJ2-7,CASSLTWDTYEQYF,TGTGCCAGCAGTTTGACCTGGGACACCTACGAGCAGTACTTC
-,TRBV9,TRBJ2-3,CASSVAGIHTDTQYF,TGTGCCAGCAGCGTAGCGGGGATTCACACAGATACGCAGTATTTT
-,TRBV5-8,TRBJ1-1,CASSFFFGGNTEAFF,TGTGCCAGCAGCTTTTTTTTCGGGGGGAACACTGAAGCTTTCTTT
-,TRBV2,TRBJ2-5,CASGDGNGPKETQYF,TGTGCCAGCGGGGATGGAAACGGCCCTAAAGAGACCCAGTACTTC
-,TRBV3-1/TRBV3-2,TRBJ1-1,CASSWQGGTEAFF,TGTGCCAGCAGCTGGCAGGGTGGCACTGAAGCTTTCTTT
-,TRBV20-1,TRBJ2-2,CSARNTGELFF,TGCAGTGCCAGGAACACCGGGGAGCTGTTTTTT
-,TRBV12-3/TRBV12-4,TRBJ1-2,CASSLVDGGCTF,TGTGCCAGCAGTCTTGTTGACGGGGGGTGCACCTTC
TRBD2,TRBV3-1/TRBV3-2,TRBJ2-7,CASSQGRGTSYEQYF,TGTGCCAGCAGCCAAGGGCGGGGGACTTCTTACGAGCAGTACTTC
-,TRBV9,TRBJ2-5,CASSGTLASETQYF,TGTGCCAGCAGCGGAACCCTAGCGTCAGAGACCCAGTACTTC
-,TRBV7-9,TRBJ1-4,CASTEGQYEKLFF,TGTGCCAGCACCGAGGGGCAGTATGAAAAACTGTTTTTT
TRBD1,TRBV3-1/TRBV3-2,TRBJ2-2,CASSQSDRDREGGELFF,TGTGCCAGCAGCCAAAGTGACCGGGACAGGGAAGGCGGGGAGCTGTTTTTT
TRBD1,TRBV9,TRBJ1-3,CASSAPGTGGSGNTIYF,TGTGCCAGCAGCGCCCCCGGGACAGGGGGCTCTGGAAACACCATATATTTT
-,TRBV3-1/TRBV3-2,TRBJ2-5,CASSQVDTSETQYF,TGTGCCAGCAGCCAAGTGGACACCTCAGAGACCCAGTACTTC
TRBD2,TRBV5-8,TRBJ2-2,CASSPGLAGETGELFF,TGTGCCAGCAGCCCGGGACTAGCGGGAGAGACCGGGGAGCTGTTTTTT
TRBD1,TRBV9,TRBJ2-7,CASSVGQGAYEQYF,TGTGCCAGCAGCGTAGGACAGGGGGCGTACGAGCAGTACTTC
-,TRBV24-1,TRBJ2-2,CATSGAANTGELFF,TGTGCCACCAGTGGTGCAGCGAACACCGGGGAGCTGTTTTTT
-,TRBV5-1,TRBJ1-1,CASSYKTSGNTEAFF,TGCGCCAGCAGTTACAAGACATCGGGGAACACTGAAGCTTTCTTT
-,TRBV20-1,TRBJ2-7,CSASPAGNPYEQYF,TGCAGTGCTAGTCCAGCAGGAAATCCCTACGAGCAGTACTTC
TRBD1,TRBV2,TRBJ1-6,CASRLGTDNSPLHF,TGTGCCAGCAGGTTGGGGACAGATAATTCACCCCTCCACTTT
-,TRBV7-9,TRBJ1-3,CASSDNKGGNTIYF,TGTGCCAGCAGCGACAACAAGGGCGGAAACACCATATATTTT
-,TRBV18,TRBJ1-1,CASSPQTDTEAFF,TGTGCCAGCTCACCTCAGACGGACACTGAAGCTTTCTTT
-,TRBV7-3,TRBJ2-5,CASSLIGRPGYGETQYF,TGTGCCAGCAGCTTAATAGGTCGTCCGGGTTATGGAGAGACCCAGTACTTC
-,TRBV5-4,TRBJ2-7,CASSHDGYEQYF,TGTGCCAGCAGCCACGACGGCTACGAGCAGTACTTC